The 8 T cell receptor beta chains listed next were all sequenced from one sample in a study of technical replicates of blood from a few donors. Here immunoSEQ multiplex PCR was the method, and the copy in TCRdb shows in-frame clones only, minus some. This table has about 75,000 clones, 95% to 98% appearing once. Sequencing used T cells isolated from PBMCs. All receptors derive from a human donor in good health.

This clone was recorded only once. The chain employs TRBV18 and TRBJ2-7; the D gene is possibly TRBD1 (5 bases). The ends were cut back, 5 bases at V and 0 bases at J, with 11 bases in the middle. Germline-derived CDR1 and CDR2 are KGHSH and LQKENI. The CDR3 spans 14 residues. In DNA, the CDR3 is TGTGCCAGCTCAAGGACAAGCCTCTCCTACGAGCAGTACTTC. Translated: CASSRTSLSYEQYF.

Here the CDR3 reads CATSRPQGGSYNEQFF. The CDR3 DNA is TGTGCCACCAGCAGACCACAGGGTGGCTCCTACAATGAGCAGTTCTTC. The chain combines TRBV15 with TRBJ2-1, with TRBD1 as a possible D gene (6 bases). The CDR3 is made up of 16 amino acids. V lost 2 bases to trimming and J lost 0 bases, with 11 bases between them. The germline CDR1 and CDR2 sequences are LNHNV and YYDKDF (reference sequence).

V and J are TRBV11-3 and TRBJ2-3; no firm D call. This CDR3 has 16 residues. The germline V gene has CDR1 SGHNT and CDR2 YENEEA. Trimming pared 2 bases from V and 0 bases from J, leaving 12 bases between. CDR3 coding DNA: TGTGCCAGCAGCTTATTGGCAGTCCCTAGCACAGATACGCAGTATTTT. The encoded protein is CASSLLAVPSTDTQYF.

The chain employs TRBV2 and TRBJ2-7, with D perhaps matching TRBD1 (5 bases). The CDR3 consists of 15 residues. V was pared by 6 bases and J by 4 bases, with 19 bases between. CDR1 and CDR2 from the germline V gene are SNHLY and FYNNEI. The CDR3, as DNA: TGTGCCAGCAGCGGAGCAGGGATTTCCGGATACGAGCAGTACTTC. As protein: CASSGAGISGYEQYF.

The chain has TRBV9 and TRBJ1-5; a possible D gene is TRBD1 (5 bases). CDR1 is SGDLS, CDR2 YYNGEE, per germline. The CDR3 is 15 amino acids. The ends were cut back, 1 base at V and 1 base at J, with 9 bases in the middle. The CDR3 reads CASSVLGLSNQPQHF. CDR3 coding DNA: TGTGCCAGCAGCGTATTGGGGCTCAGCAATCAGCCCCAGCATTTT.

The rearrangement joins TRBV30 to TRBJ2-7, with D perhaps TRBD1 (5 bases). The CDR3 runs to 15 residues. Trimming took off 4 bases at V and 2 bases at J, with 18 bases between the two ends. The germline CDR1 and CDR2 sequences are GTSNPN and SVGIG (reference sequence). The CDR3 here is CAWNIGAPRPYEQYF. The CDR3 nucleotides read TGTGCCTGGAATATTGGGGCCCCTAGGCCCTACGAGCAGTACTTC.

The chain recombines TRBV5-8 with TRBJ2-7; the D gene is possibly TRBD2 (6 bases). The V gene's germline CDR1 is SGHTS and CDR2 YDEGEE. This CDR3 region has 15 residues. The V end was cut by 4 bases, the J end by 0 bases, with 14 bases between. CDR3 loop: CASSAGLLSSYEQYF. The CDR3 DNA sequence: TGTGCCAGCAGCGCGGGACTGCTCAGCTCCTACGAGCAGTACTTC.

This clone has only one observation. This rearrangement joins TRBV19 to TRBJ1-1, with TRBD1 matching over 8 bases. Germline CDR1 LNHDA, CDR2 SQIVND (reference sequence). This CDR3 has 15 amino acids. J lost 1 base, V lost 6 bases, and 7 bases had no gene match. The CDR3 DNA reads TGTGCCAGTAGAGAGCAGGGGGCTGCGAACACTGAAGCTTTCTTT. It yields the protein CASREQGAANTEAFF.